This TCR beta chain was identified in a study of human T cells and chemical hapten exposure. Background on the study: Patients, chiefly female, had alopecia areata, totalis or universalis.

This CDR3 is built from 11 residues. Trimming took off 6 bases at V and 4 bases at J, with 4 bases between the two ends. Germline V CDR1 and CDR2: MDHEN, SYDVKM. Library construction involved attaching unique molecular identifiers to individual cDNA molecules, which allowed quantitative, reproducible TCR counting. The authors' processing: Around 97,000 TCRs per sample was the median, with a range of 23,224 to 690,600. Each CDR3 protein is one row after TCRdb ran MiXCR on the RACE reads. V and J calls and clone size were set by TCRdb, not the authors. Of more than 95,000 distinct CDR3 sequences in the sample, roughly a quarter were seen once. The time point is: patch test 3, about 24 weeks after DPC sensitization. Treatment in this sample: therapeutic diphenylcyclopropenone sensitization with weekly scalp DPC. Regarding the study as a whole: Compared with pre-sensitization or healthy control sets, expanded TCRs clustered more.

Points on this clonotype: Its specificity is not known.

This rearrangement joins TRBV28 to TRBJ1-5; D is uncertain. The clonotype originates from a man in his forties with alopecia areata. Some clones in this sample may be carry-over from other donors' samples. Sequencing was performed on whole blood, taken in connection with sensitization to the hapten diphenylcyclopropenone (DPC). The CDR3 bases are TGTGCCAGCAGCCCTAATCAGCCCCAGCATTTT. Its translation is CASSPNQPQHF.